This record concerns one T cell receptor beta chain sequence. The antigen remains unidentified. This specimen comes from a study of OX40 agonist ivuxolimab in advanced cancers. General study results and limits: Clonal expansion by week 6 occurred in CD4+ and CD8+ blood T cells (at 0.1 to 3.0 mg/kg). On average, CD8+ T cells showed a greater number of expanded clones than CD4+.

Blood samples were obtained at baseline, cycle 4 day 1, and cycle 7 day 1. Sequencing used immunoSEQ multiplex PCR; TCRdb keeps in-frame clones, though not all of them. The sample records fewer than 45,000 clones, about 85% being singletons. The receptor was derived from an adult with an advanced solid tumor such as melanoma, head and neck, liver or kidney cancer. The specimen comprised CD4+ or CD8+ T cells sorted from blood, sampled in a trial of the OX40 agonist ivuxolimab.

CDR3 nucleotide sequence: TGTGCCAGCAGTGACAACAGGGGGTTGAATCAGCCCCAGCATTTT. It yields the protein CASSDNRGLNQPQHF. V gene TRBV2 combines with J gene TRBJ1-5; 8 bases map to TRBD1. The CDR3 has 15 residues. The germline gives CDR1 SNHLY, CDR2 FYNNEI. The J segment lost 4 bases and the V segment lost 3 bases, leaving 5 bases of the junction unmatched.